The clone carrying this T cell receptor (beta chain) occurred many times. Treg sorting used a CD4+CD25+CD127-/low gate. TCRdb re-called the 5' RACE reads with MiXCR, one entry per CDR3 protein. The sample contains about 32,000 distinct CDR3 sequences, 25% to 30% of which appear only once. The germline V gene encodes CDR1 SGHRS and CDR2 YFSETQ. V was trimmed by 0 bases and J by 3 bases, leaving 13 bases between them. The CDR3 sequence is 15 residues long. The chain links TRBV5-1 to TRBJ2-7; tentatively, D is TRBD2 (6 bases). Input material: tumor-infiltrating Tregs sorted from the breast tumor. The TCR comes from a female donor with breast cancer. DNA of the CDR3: TGCGCCAGCAGCTTGGCCGAGCGGGCCCTCTACGAGCAGTACTTC. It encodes CASSLAERALYEQYF.